A single TCR beta chain is shown here with its context. There is no known antigen for this receptor. No much larger clone is present one base from it, and per-base qualities are unavailable. The time point label corresponds to: cells obtained before transplantation from donor or recipient. CD3+CD4+ and CD3+CD8+ populations were FACS-sorted from unstimulated pre-transplant donor and recipient cells taken from spleen or lymph nodes. Libraries were built with the immunoSEQ multiplex PCR assay. For most patients, genomic DNA was isolated using the Qiagen DNeasy Blood and Tissue Kit and was shipped frozen to Adaptive Biotechnologies for TCR sequencing. For most patients, genomic DNA was subjected to high-throughput TCR-beta CDR3 sequencing by Adaptive Biotechnologies. Per the source publication's procedure: Adaptive's ImmunoSEQ software was the source of the TCR sequencing data for 15 to 20 patients, while three other patients were processed with MiXCR and VDJtools. CD4 versus CD8 sorting errors were corrected by removing sequences found in both subsets at a frequency ratio below 5:1. Because the origin of CDR3 nucleotide sequences shared between donor and recipient could not be assigned, those sequences were removed. To be classed as alloreactive, a clone needed at least 2-fold expansion over unstimulated cells and a minimum CFSE-low frequency of 0.002% (template counts) or 0.001% (read counts). Clones were considered mappable if detected in sequenced pre-transplant spleen, lymph node, or MLR CFSE-low populations of the donor or recipient. Cumulative frequency of alloreactive clones was calculated as a percentage of all sequences weighted by copy number. TCRdb limited this immuneACCESS table to in-frame rearrangements with V and J called. A share of clones is missing; checked studies link under half to unresolved V genes, and the rest is unexplained. Clonal size and the V and J genes are those of that table, whereas D and trimming came from the DNA. This sample lists 130,000 to 150,000 clones; around 90% were detected once. The ten top clones hold 0.19% of the sample.

The data are from a study of graft-versus-host responses after intestinal transplantation (dated by TCRdb to the early 2020s). Regarding the complete study: The transplants that recipients got were multivisceral, liver-intestinal, or isolated intestinal. Alloreactive clones were identified by sequencing pre-transplant mixed lymphocyte reaction products and comparing these products with unstimulated pre-transplant donor and recipient T cells. Donor T cell macrochimerism was defined as a peak of at least 4% donor T cells among recipient peripheral blood mononuclear cells. Of the roughly 23 intestinal transplant recipients enrolled in the cohort, one of whom was a retransplant, 3 patients without pretransplant specimens were excluded. After intestinal transplantation, graft-versus-host and host-versus-graft alloreactive T cell clones were followed in the graft, circulation and bone marrow using bulk TCR-beta CDR3 sequencing. Anti-thymocyte globulin induction was given to all recipients, followed by maintenance tacrolimus and steroids for around three years. Instead of going to the commercial service, samples from a few later patients were sequenced in-house on an Illumina MiSeq and processed with MiXCR.

V lost 1 base and J lost 4 bases, and the count of bases not matched to a germline gene is 4. Based on the germline V gene (reference sequence), the CDR1 and CDR2 sequences are MNHEY and SMNVEV. Reading from cysteine to phenylalanine, the CDR3 counts 15 amino acids. Only the CDR3 DNA stays, 45 bases, in frame from base 1. Results the study describes overall, beyond this receptor: Conclusions were limited by the relatively low number and heterogeneity of intestinal transplant patients. Patients with donor T cell macrochimerism had high GvH to HvG T cell clonal ratios in their allografts. Early after transplant, peak levels of circulating GvH clones were found to be associated with declines in HvG clones. GvH clones were found in recipient bone marrow, and some of the GvH clones appeared earlier in ileal mucosa or blood, which is consistent with an intestinal mucosal origin.

The sequence derives from a human donor who received an intestinal transplant. Material: unstimulated CD4+ T cells sorted from spleen or lymph node cells, obtained before intestinal transplant. The rearrangement combines TRBV27 with TRBJ2-5, with 9 bases aligning to TRBD2. The encoded CDR3 is CASSLLAGVGETQYF. The DNA reads as follows: TGTGCCAGCAGTTTATTAGCGGGAGTCGGAGAGACCCAGTACTTC.